Below are 14 T cell receptor beta chains sequenced from a single sample in a study of cytomegalovirus exposure and HLA in healthy donors. The PCR employed 60 Vbeta primers together with 13 Jbeta primers. Measured with immunoSEQ multiplex PCR; TCRdb has only the in-frame clones, and not every one. The table has about 120,000 clones, roughly 76% seen once. What was sequenced was PBMCs. Receptors originate from a man aged 25-45 years in good health and CMV-seronegative.

The chain uses TRBV29-1 and TRBJ1-1; weak D call: TRBD1 (5 bases). The ends were cut back, 7 bases at V and 0 bases at J, with 12 bases in the middle. Germline assignment: CDR1 SQVTM and CDR2 ANQGSEA. This CDR3 contains 13 residues. Here the CDR3 DNA reads TGCAGCGGGCAGGACACGGTGAACACTGAAGCTTTCTTT. Protein product: CSGQDTVNTEAFF.

The chain couples TRBV5-1 to TRBJ2-7; possibly TRBD2 for D (6 bases). The germline V gene has CDR1 SGHRS and CDR2 YFSETQ. The CDR3 runs 14 residues. Trimming pared 1 base from V and 2 bases from J, leaving 10 bases between. DNA of the CDR3: TGCGCCAGCAGCTTGTTGGAGGGACCCTACGAGCAGTACTTC. This gives the protein CASSLLEGPYEQYF.

This sequence joins TRBV28 and TRBJ2-4, with 7 positions matching TRBD2. Looked up from germline, CDR1 is MDHEN and CDR2 is SYDVKM. The CDR3 is 14 amino acids. After removal of 3 bases from V and 6 bases from J, the junction contained 5 bases not matched to a gene. CDR3 nucleotide sequence: TGTGCCAGCAGTTTGGGGAGGGGTGGAAACATTCAGTACTTC. Encoded protein: CASSLGRGGNIQYF.

The chain is built from TRBV5-1 and TRBJ2-1; 14 bases are shared with TRBD2. Germline V gene sequence: CDR1 SGHRS, CDR2 YFSETQ. The length of the CDR3 is 19 residues. V dropped 0 bases and J dropped 2; count of bases not matched to a gene: 7. CDR3: CASSLDGRLAGGPYNEQFF. DNA for the CDR3: TGCGCCAGCAGCTTGGATGGTCGACTAGCGGGGGGGCCCTACAATGAGCAGTTCTTC.

The gene calls are TRBV4-3 and TRBJ1-2; 9 bases agree with TRBD1. With 1 base clipped from V and 4 bases from J, the junction kept 10 bases outside the gene matches. The CDR3 length is 17 residues. Germline V gives CDR1 LGHNA, CDR2 YSLEER. The CDR3 is CASSQGAGQGQIYGYTF. The CDR3 DNA reads as TGCGCCAGCAGCCAAGGAGCCGGACAGGGGCAGATCTATGGCTACACCTTC.

The gene calls are TRBV20-1 and TRBJ2-3; no firm D call. The CDR3 extends over 11 amino acids. V lost 3 bases to trimming and J lost 5 bases, with 6 bases between them. Germline V gives CDR1 DFQATT, CDR2 SNEGSKA (reference sequence). The CDR3 loop is CSASERDTQYF. The CDR3, as DNA: TGCAGTGCTAGTGAGCGAGATACGCAGTATTTT.

The CDR3 DNA reads as TGTGCCAGCAGTGATCCAGAAAGGGAGGCCCAGTACTTC. Translation: CASSDPEREAQYF. The chain carries TRBV2 and TRBJ2-5; D possibly corresponds to TRBD2 (6 bases). From germline, CDR1 is SNHLY and CDR2 FYNNEI. Trimming took 3 bases from V and 9 from J, leaving 14 bases between them. The CDR3 is 13 amino acids.

The chain carries TRBV10-3 and TRBJ2-5; D is uncertain. CDR1 ENHRY and CDR2 SYGVKD come from the germline V gene. The ends were cut back, 2 bases at V and 3 bases at J, with 4 bases in the middle. CDR3 size: 12 residues. The CDR3 nucleotides are TGTGCCATCAGTGAGCAGGAAGAGACCCAGTACTTC. As protein: CAISEQEETQYF.

The chain uses TRBV5-1 and TRBJ1-4, with D possibly TRBD1 on 6 matching bases. The CDR3 consists of 14 residues. V was pared by 4 bases and J by 4 bases, with 11 bases between. Germline loops: CDR1 SGHRS, CDR2 YFSETQ. The chain's CDR3 is CASSPGQINEKLFF. CDR3 coding DNA: TGCGCCAGCAGCCCTGGACAGATTAATGAAAAACTGTTTTTT.

The chain links TRBV7-9 to TRBJ2-5, with TRBD2 as a possible D gene (5 bases). Germline V gives CDR1 SEHNR, CDR2 FQNEAQ (reference sequence). The V end was cut by 2 bases, the J end by 0 bases, with 10 bases between. This CDR3 is 15 amino acids long. This CDR3 reads CASSLNFGDQETQYF. The CDR3 DNA reads as TGTGCCAGCAGCTTAAACTTCGGGGACCAAGAGACCCAGTACTTC.

The chain combines TRBV27 with TRBJ2-4, with TRBD1 matching 10 bases. Germline trimming cut 8 bases from V and 1 base from J; bases unmatched to any gene: 5. Germline V gives CDR1 MNHEY, CDR2 SMNVEV (reference sequence). The CDR3 is made up of 15 amino acids. The CDR3 loop is CASAGTGVAKNIQYF. CDR3 sequence (DNA): TGTGCCAGCGCCGGGACAGGGGTTGCCAAAAACATTCAGTACTTC.

This chain links TRBV28 with TRBJ1-2; D not resolved. Germline assignment: CDR1 MDHEN and CDR2 SYDVKM. CDR3 length: 14 amino acids. The V end was cut by 5 bases, the J end by 0 bases, with 10 bases between. The CDR3 protein is CASSPSSTNYGYTF. CDR3 bases: TGTGCCAGCAGTCCTAGTAGCACTAACTATGGCTACACCTTC.

This clone was picked up one time. V usage is TRBV28 and J usage is TRBJ2-5, with 10 bases aligning to TRBD2. V lost 3 bases to trimming and J lost 5 bases; unmatched junction nucleotides: 9. The CDR3 contains 16 residues. Germline CDR1 and CDR2: MDHEN and SYDVKM. In DNA, the CDR3 is TGTGCCAGCAGTTTCCTAGCGGGGGCCCGTTGGGAGACCCAGTACTTC. Translating it yields CASSFLAGARWETQYF.

This chain connects TRBV2 to TRBJ2-7, with 8 nucleotides matching TRBD1. V lost 8 bases and J lost 6; bases outside the gene matches: 15. The CDR3 length is 15 residues. CDR1 is SNHLY and CDR2 is FYNNEI in the germline V gene. CDR3 nucleotides: TGTGCCAGCGCGCTTCGTGGGACAGGTATCTCCGAGCAGTACTTC. This encodes CASALRGTGISEQYF.